This TCR beta chain was found in a study of blood T cell repertoires in COVID-19. The wider study: Collection of acute and convalescent COVID-19 samples took place in the United States, Italy and Spain. The cDNA or gDNA used as material had been derived from T cells, B-cell-depleted T cells, or PBMCs.

In germline, CDR1 is MGHRA, CDR2 YSYEKL. The CDR3 covers 14 residues. V was shortened by 2 bases and J by 0 bases, with 7 bases between the two germline ends. How the authors handled the data: Reference gene primer amplification yielded estimated nucleated cell counts. The repertoire was sequenced with immunoSEQ multiplex PCR; TCRdb's copy has only in-frame clones and lacks some. For V, J and clone size, that table is used; D and trimming come from the DNA. Of roughly 150,000 clones in the sample, more than 70% are singletons; the top ten hold approximately 2%. V and J are TRBV4-1 and TRBJ1-1; D gene unclear. The receptor's source is a man over 45 who had recovered from COVID-19. Input material: peripheral blood. CDR3: CASSQSPLNTEAFF. The CDR3 DNA follows: TGCGCCAGCAGCCAAAGCCCCCTGAACACTGAAGCTTTCTTT.